Sequencing of this T cell receptor (beta chain) was carried out in a study of T cells in Graves' hyperthyroidism and ophthalmopathy. The TCR beta CDR3 regions underwent amplification using RNA transcripts as the source. The HTBI set primed first-round TCR CDR3 RT-PCR. MiXCR, run by TCRdb on the multiplex PCR reads, gives a single entry per CDR3 protein. The sample lists hundreds of thousands of distinct CDR3 sequences; roughly 50% were seen once. This clonotype has more than one count but fewer than ten. Its matching antigen is unknown. V lost 11 bases to trimming and J lost 2 bases, with 19 bases between them. This CDR3 spans 14 amino acids. CDR1 is MNHEY and CDR2 is SVGAGI in the germline V gene. Study-wide results and limits: Blood also held most thyroid clonotypes expanded beyond 0.001. In simple terms, a model built on 13 V-J features told ophthalmopathy apart from stable hyperthyroidism.

Graves' hyperthyroidism is called stable when ophthalmopathy does not progress within 18 months. This receptor was taken from a woman under 30 with Graves' hyperthyroidism. The sequenced sample was peripheral blood or thyroid tissue (not recorded which). This sequence joins TRBV6-5 and TRBJ2-7; a weak D match, TRBD1 (6 bases). The CDR3 DNA is TGTGCCGGAAGATACCGGGACACTCCCTACGAGCAGTACTTC. Its translation is CAGRYRDTPYEQYF.